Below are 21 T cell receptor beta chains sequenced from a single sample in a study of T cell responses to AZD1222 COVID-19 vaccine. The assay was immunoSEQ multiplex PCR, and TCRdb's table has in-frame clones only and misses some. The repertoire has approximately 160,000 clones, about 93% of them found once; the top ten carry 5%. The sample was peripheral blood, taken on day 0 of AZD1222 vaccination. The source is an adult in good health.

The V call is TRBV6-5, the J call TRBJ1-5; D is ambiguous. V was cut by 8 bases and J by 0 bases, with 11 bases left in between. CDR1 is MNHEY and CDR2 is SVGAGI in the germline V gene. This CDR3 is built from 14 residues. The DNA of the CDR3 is TGTGCCAGCCGCCTAAGCGGTAGCAATCAGCCCCAGCATTTT. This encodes CASRLSGSNQPQHF.

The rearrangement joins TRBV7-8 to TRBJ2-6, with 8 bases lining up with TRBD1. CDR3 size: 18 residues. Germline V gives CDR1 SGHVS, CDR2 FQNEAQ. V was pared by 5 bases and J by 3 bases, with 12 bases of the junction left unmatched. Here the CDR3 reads CASSPGTGGFVGANVLTF. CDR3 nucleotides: TGTGCCAGCAGCCCCGGGACAGGAGGGTTCGTTGGGGCCAACGTCCTGACTTTC.

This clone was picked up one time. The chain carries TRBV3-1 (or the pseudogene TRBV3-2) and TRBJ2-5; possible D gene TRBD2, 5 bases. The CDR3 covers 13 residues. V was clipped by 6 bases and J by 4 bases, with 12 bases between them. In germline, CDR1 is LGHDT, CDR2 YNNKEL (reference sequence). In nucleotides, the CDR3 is TGTGCCAGCAGTCAAATGACTACAGAGACCCAGTACTTC. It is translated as CASSQMTTETQYF.

For the CDR3, the DNA is TGTGCCACCAGCAGAGATTGGGGCCCCGGGACGGCTCAGGACTACACCTTC. Its translation is CATSRDWGPGTAQDYTF. The V gene is TRBV15, the J gene TRBJ1-2; weak D call: TRBD1 (5 bases). Germline V CDR1 and CDR2: LNHNV, YYDKDF (reference sequence). The CDR3 has 17 amino acids. V shed 0 bases and J shed 10 bases, with 24 bases lying between them.

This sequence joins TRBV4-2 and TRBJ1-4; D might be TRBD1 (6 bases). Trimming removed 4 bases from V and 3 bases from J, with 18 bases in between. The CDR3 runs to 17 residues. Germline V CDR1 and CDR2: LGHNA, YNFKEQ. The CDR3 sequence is CASSPDKGVGANEKLFF. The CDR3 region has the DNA TGTGCCAGCAGCCCCGACAAGGGGGTTGGGGCTAATGAAAAACTGTTTTTT.

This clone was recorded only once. CDR3: CASSLSGGKAFF. As DNA, the CDR3 is TGTGCCAGCAGCTTGTCAGGGGGAAAGGCTTTCTTT. The chain couples TRBV5-6 to TRBJ1-1, with 7 bases fitting TRBD1. V lost 1 base to trimming and J lost 11 bases; unmatched junction nucleotides: 5. Per germline, CDR1 SGHDT and CDR2 YYEEEE. This CDR3 region has 12 residues.

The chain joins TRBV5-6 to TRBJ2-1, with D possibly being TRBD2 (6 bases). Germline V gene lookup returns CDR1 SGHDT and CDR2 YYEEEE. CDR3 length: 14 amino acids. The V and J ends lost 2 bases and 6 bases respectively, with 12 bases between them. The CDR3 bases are TGTGCCAGCAGCTTCTCGGCGGGACGCAATGAGCAGTTCTTC. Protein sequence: CASSFSAGRNEQFF.

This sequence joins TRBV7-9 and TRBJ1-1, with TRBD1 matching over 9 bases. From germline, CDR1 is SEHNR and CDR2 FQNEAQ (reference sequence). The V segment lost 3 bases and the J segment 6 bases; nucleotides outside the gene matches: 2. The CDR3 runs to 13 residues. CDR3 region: CASSFGQGSEAFF. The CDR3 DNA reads TGTGCCAGCAGCTTCGGACAGGGGTCTGAAGCTTTCTTT.

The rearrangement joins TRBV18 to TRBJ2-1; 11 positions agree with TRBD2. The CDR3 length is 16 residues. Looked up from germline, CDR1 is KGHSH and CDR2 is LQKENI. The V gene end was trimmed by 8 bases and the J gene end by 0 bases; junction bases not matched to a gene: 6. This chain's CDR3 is CASQGTSGISYNEQFF. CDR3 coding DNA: TGTGCCAGCCAGGGGACTAGCGGTATCTCCTACAATGAGCAGTTCTTC. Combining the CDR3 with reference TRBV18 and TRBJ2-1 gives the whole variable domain NAGVMQNPRHLVRRRGQEARLRCSPMKGHSHVYWYRQLPEEGLKFMVYLQKENIIDESGMPKERFSAEFPKEGPSILRIQQVVRGDSAAYFCASQGTSGISYNEQFFGPGTRLTVL.

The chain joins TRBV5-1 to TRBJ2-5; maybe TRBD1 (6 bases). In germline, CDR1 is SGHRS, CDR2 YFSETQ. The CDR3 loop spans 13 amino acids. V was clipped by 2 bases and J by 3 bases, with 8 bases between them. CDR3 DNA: TGCGCCAGCAGCTTCCGGGACAAAGAGACCCAGTACTTC. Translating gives CASSFRDKETQYF.

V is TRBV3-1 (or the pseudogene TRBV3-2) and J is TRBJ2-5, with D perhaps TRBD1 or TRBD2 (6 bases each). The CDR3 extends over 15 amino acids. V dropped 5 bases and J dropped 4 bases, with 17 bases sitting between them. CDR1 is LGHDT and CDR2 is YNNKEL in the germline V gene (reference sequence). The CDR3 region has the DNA TGTGCCAGCAGCTCTCAGGGGCTAGCGCCAGAGACCCAGTACTTC. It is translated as CASSSQGLAPETQYF.

The CDR3 spells CASTSTGDRNSPLHF. The CDR3 nucleotides are TGTGCCAGCACCTCGACAGGGGATAGGAATTCACCCCTCCACTTT. The rearrangement joins TRBV6-6 to TRBJ1-6; 8 bases are a match to TRBD1. The germline gives CDR1 MNHNY, CDR2 SVGAGI (reference sequence). This CDR3 contains 15 residues. The J segment lost 7 bases and the V segment lost 7 bases, leaving 9 bases of the junction unmatched.

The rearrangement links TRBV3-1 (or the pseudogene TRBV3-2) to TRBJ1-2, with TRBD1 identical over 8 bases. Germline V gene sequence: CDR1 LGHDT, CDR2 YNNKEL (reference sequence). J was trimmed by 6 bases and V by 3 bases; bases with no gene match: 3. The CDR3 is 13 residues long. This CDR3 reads CASSHTGGDGYTF. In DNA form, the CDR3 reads TGTGCCAGCAGCCATACAGGGGGGGATGGCTACACCTTC.

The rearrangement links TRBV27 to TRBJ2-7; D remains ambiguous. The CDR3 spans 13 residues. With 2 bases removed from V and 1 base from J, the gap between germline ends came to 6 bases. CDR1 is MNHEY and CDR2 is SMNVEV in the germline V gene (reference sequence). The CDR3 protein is CASSLKGSYEQYF. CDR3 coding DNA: TGTGCCAGCAGTTTAAAGGGATCCTACGAGCAGTACTTC.

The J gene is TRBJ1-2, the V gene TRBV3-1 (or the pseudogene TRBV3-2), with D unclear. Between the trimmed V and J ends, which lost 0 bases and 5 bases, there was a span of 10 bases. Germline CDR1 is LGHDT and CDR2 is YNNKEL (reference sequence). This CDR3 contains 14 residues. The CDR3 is CASSQEGSGYGYTF. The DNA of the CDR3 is TGTGCCAGCAGCCAAGAAGGGTCAGGATATGGCTACACCTTC.

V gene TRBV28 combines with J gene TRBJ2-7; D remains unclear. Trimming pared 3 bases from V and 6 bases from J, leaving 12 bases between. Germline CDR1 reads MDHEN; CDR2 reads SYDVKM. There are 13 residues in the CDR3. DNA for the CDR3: TGTGCCAGCAGTTTCTCGGCTATCGGCGAGCAGTACTTC. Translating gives CASSFSAIGEQYF.

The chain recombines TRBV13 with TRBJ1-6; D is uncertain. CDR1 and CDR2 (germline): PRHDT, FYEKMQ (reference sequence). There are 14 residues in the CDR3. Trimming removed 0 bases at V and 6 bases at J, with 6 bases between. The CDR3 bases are TGTGCCAGCAGCTTAGGAGGTTTTAATTCACCCCTCCACTTT. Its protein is CASSLGGFNSPLHF. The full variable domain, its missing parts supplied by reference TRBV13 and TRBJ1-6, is AAGVIQSPRHLIKEKRETATLKCYPIPRHDTVYWYQQGPGQDPQFLISFYEKMQSDKGSIPDRFSAQQFSDYHSELNMSSLELGDSALYFCASSLGGFNSPLHFGNGTRLTVT.

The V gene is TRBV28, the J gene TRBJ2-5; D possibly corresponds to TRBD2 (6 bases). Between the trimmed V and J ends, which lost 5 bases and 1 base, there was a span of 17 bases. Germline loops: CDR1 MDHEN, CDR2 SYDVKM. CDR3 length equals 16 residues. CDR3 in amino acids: CASSLAAEGPQETQYF. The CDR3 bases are TGTGCCAGCAGTCTTGCGGCGGAGGGACCCCAAGAGACCCAGTACTTC.

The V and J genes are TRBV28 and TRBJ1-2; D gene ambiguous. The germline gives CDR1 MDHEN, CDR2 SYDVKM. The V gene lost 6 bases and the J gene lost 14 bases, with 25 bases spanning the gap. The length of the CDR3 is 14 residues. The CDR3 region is CASSPRGLLRTVTF. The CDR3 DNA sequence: TGTGCCAGCAGCCCTCGAGGGCTTCTTCGGACGGTAACCTTC.

The CDR3, as DNA: TGTGCCAGTAGTTCACCCCGGAGGTATAGCTATGGCTACACCTTC. The encoded protein is CASSSPRRYSYGYTF. This chain connects TRBV19 to TRBJ1-2; D gene ambiguous. Trimming left V 5 bases short and J 4 bases short, with 17 bases between. There are 15 residues in the CDR3. From germline, CDR1 is LNHDA and CDR2 SQIVND (reference sequence).

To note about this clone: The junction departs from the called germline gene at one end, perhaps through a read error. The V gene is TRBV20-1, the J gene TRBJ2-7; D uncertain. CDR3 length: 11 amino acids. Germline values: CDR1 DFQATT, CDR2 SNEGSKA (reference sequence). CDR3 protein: CSARVERHWHF. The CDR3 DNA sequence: TGCAGTGCTAGAGTAGAGAGACACTGGCACTTC.